The clone carrying this T cell receptor beta chain was counted a single time. Antigen unknown. The data originate from a study of STAT5B mutations in CD4+ large granular lymphocyte leukemia. Broader study findings: Without putative leukemic clones, patient CD4-sorted repertoires remained more clonal than healthy CD4+ repertoires. Main leukemic clonotypes were patient-specific, but more than 20% appeared at low frequency elsewhere. 8/27 top patient clones versus 2/35 control clones were TRBV06-family.

The protocol was immunoSEQ multiplex PCR, while the TCRdb copy is restricted to in-frame clones and leaves out a portion. The sample includes 30,000 or so clones, 65% to 80% of them seen just once. CDR3 length: 15 residues. V was pared by 7 bases and J by 0 bases, with 13 bases between. Germline V gene data show CDR1 as MNHNS and CDR2 as SASEGT. This clonotype was obtained from a human donor in good health. The gene calls are TRBV6-1 and TRBJ1-3; D unclear. The sample consisted of CD4+ T cells from blood buffy coats. CDR3 sequence (DNA): TGTGCCAGCACCCCGTACATCAGCTCTGGAAACACCATATATTTT. Its translation is CASTPYISSGNTIYF.